The 20 T cell receptor beta chains in this list originate from one sample, sequenced in a study of blood T cell repertoires in COVID-19. Repertoires were generated with immunoSEQ multiplex PCR, while TCRdb's copy carries only in-frame clones and drops some. This table has 95,000 to 110,000 clones, about four fifths appearing once. Source material: peripheral blood. These receptors were collected from a woman aged 80 or older with active or convalescent COVID-19.

V usage is TRBV28 and J usage is TRBJ1-3; D is uncertain. Per germline, CDR1 MDHEN and CDR2 SYDVKM. The CDR3 extends over 12 amino acids. The V gene lost 5 bases and the J gene lost 10 bases, with 12 bases spanning the gap. CDR3 nucleotide sequence: TGTGCCAGCAGTAAGCCGCCTCATACCATATATTTT. It specifies CASSKPPHTIYF.

This chain uses TRBV24-1 with TRBJ2-2; possible D gene TRBD2, 7 bases. This CDR3 is 16 amino acids long. Trimming took 0 bases from V and 3 from J, leaving 10 bases between them. Germline-derived CDR1 and CDR2 are KGHDR and SFDVKD. CDR3 DNA sequence: TGTGCCACCAGTGATTTGAGGGGGGGCGACACCGGGGAGCTGTTTTTT. Residues: CATSDLRGGDTGELFF.

The V gene is TRBV5-5, the J gene TRBJ1-3; TRBD1 matches at 7 bases. The CDR3 extends over 16 amino acids. V shed 3 bases, J shed 0 bases, and the junction held 6 bases outside the gene matches. Germline V lookup: CDR1 SGHKS, CDR2 YYEKEE (reference sequence). The CDR3 here is CASSYRDRPSGNTIYF. The CDR3 region has the DNA TGTGCCAGCAGCTACAGGGACAGACCCTCTGGAAACACCATATATTTT.

The chain links TRBV10-1 to TRBJ2-7, with D possibly being TRBD2 (5 bases). This CDR3 spans 12 amino acids. CDR1 is WNHNN, CDR2 SYGVQD, per germline (reference sequence). Trimming stripped 11 bases from V and 0 bases from J, with 11 bases between. CDR3 in amino acids: CAGSGDSYEQYF. In DNA, the CDR3 is TGCGCCGGAAGCGGAGACTCCTACGAGCAGTACTTC.

J is TRBJ2-5 and V is TRBV4-3; D gene ambiguous. Trimming took off 0 bases at V and 5 bases at J, with 10 bases between the two ends. CDR1 is LGHNA and CDR2 is YSLEER in the germline V gene. This CDR3 comprises 14 residues. The CDR3 sequence: CASSQDHYEETQYF. The CDR3 DNA reads as TGCGCCAGCAGCCAAGATCATTATGAGGAGACCCAGTACTTC.

This clone was observed a single time. The V call is TRBV5-1, the J call TRBJ1-4; possible D gene TRBD1, 5 bases. The CDR3 is made up of 16 amino acids. With 0 bases removed from V and 3 bases from J, the gap between germline ends came to 12 bases. Germline V gene data show CDR1 as SGHRS and CDR2 as YFSETQ. The CDR3 DNA follows: TGCGCCAGCAGCTTGGTGGCAGGGTCCTCTAATGAAAAACTGTTTTTT. This translates into CASSLVAGSSNEKLFF.

The chain carries TRBV6-6 and TRBJ1-4; D is possibly TRBD1 (6 bases). Between the trimmed V and J ends, which lost 5 bases and 10 bases, there was a span of 11 bases. From germline, CDR1 is MNHNY and CDR2 SVGAGI (reference sequence). The CDR3 sequence is 12 residues long. CDR3 coding DNA: TGTGCCAGCAGTCCCAGGGGCGGAAAACTGTTTTTT. Its protein product is CASSPRGGKLFF.

This clone was detected a few times. The rearrangement links TRBV30 to TRBJ1-3; perhaps TRBD1 as D (5 bases). This CDR3 region has 14 residues. The germline V and J ends were trimmed by 2 bases and 1 base, with 9 bases remaining between them. Germline lookup yields CDR1 GTSNPN and CDR2 SVGIG (reference sequence). The CDR3 is CAWSNPGSGNTIYF. In DNA, the CDR3 is TGTGCCTGGAGTAACCCAGGGTCTGGAAACACCATATATTTT.

This rearrangement joins TRBV7-9 to TRBJ2-5, with D tentatively TRBD1 (5 bases). CDR1 SEHNR and CDR2 FQNEAQ come from the germline V gene (reference sequence). Trimming stripped 1 base from V and 4 bases from J, with 7 bases between. CDR3 length equals 13 residues. CDR3 coding DNA: TGTGCCAGCAGCTTAGGGACACGAGAGACCCAGTACTTC. This gives the protein CASSLGTRETQYF.

The J gene is TRBJ1-2, the V gene TRBV7-8; D unresolved. The CDR3 runs 16 residues. Germline-derived CDR1 and CDR2 are SGHVS and FQNEAQ. The ends were cut back, 4 bases at V and 5 bases at J, with 20 bases in the middle. CDR3 in DNA: TGTGCCAGCAGCTCCCCCCTACACAGCTCCCTGTATGGCTACACCTTC. This translates into CASSSPLHSSLYGYTF.

The chain joins TRBV9 to TRBJ1-1; 7 bases are a match to TRBD1. Trimming cost V 1 base and J 5 bases; bases outside gene matches: 8. This CDR3 is built from 15 residues. CDR1 is SGDLS, CDR2 YYNGEE, per germline. DNA for the CDR3: TGTGCCAGCAGCGTATACGAGGGGGCGAGGACTGAAGCTTTCTTT. Encoded protein: CASSVYEGARTEAFF.

This sequence joins TRBV28 and TRBJ1-5; 8 nucleotides line up with TRBD1. In germline, CDR1 is MDHEN, CDR2 SYDVKM. J gave up 0 bases and V 5 bases, and 9 bases lay outside the gene matches. This CDR3 is 17 amino acids long. CDR3 DNA: TGTGCCAGCAGTGGGGGGACAGGCTGGAATAGCAATCAGCCCCAGCATTTT. Translating gives CASSGGTGWNSNQPQHF.

This rearrangement joins TRBV5-5 to TRBJ2-3; TRBD1 might be the D (6 bases). This CDR3 comprises 15 residues. The germline V gene has CDR1 SGHKS and CDR2 YYEKEE (reference sequence). The V and J ends lost 1 base and 1 base respectively, with 10 bases between them. The chain's CDR3 is CASSLTGHRTDTQYF. The CDR3 region has the DNA TGTGCCAGCAGCTTGACGGGACACCGCACAGATACGCAGTATTTT.

This sequence joins TRBV6-4 and TRBJ2-7; D call uncertain. The CDR3 extends over 16 amino acids. V was shortened by 0 bases and J by 5 bases, with 17 bases between the two germline ends. From germline, CDR1 is MRHNA and CDR2 SNTAGT. The CDR3: CASSDSKSKKTHEQYF. DNA of the CDR3: TGTGCCAGCAGTGACTCGAAATCCAAAAAGACTCACGAGCAGTACTTC.

The chain couples TRBV14 to TRBJ2-6; a possible D gene is TRBD2 (6 bases). From germline, CDR1 is SGHDN and CDR2 FVKESK. CDR3 size: 20 residues. Trimming shortened V by 2 bases and J by 0 bases, and 20 bases separated the two germline ends. This chain's CDR3 is CASSQRREWATNSGANVLTF. CDR3 in DNA: TGTGCCAGCAGCCAAAGGAGGGAGTGGGCCACGAACTCTGGGGCCAACGTCCTGACTTTC.

This clone was recorded many times. V and J are TRBV7-3 and TRBJ1-6, with TRBD1 as a possible D gene (5 bases). Germline V gene lookup returns CDR1 SGHTA and CDR2 FQGTGA. The CDR3 length is 15 residues. The ends were cut back, 2 bases at V and 9 bases at J, with 14 bases in the middle. CDR3 in amino acids: CASSLSGLSGSPLHF. In nucleotides, the CDR3 is TGTGCCAGCAGCTTATCAGGGTTAAGTGGTTCACCCCTCCACTTT.

V and J are TRBV5-4 and TRBJ2-2; the D gene is possibly TRBD2 (6 bases). Trimming cost V 4 bases and J 9 bases, with 13 bases left between them. Germline V gene sequence: CDR1 SGHNT, CDR2 YYREEE (reference sequence). The CDR3 totals 13 residues. CDR3 DNA: TGTGCCAGCAGCATTAGCGGTTACCGGGAGCTGTTTTTT. It encodes CASSISGYRELFF.

This chain links TRBV5-1 with TRBJ2-7; TRBD2 matches 9 bases. Germline V CDR1 and CDR2: SGHRS, YFSETQ. The CDR3 runs to 15 residues. V was clipped by 7 bases and J by 2 bases; unmatched bases: 10. This chain's CDR3 is CASAPRLAGTYEQYF. In DNA form, the CDR3 reads TGCGCCAGCGCCCCCCGGCTAGCGGGGACCTACGAGCAGTACTTC.

This chain links TRBV6-5 with TRBJ2-5, with TRBD1 matching over 7 bases. The CDR3 extends over 15 amino acids. Trimming removed 7 bases from V and 2 bases from J; junction bases left unmatched: 10. From germline, CDR1 is MNHEY and CDR2 SVGAGI. CDR3 in DNA: TGTGCCAGCACCCTAGGGGCCAGGGGGCAAGAGACCCAGTACTTC. Protein sequence: CASTLGARGQETQYF.

The V and J genes are TRBV7-6 and TRBJ1-4, with 7 nucleotides matching TRBD1. Per germline, CDR1 SGHVS and CDR2 FNYEAQ. V was clipped by 4 bases and J by 3 bases; unmatched bases: 8. This CDR3 contains 16 residues. CDR3 in amino acids: CASSSDRRGSNEKLFF. The CDR3 DNA follows: TGTGCCAGCAGCTCGGACAGGAGAGGGTCTAATGAAAAACTGTTTTTT.